This TCR beta chain is from a study of T cells in Graves' hyperthyroidism and ophthalmopathy. There are 13 residues in the CDR3. Germline values: CDR1 SGHRS, CDR2 YFSETQ. V was clipped by 4 bases and J by 8 bases, with 12 bases between them. Amplification of TCR beta CDR3 regions was performed using RNA transcripts as template. The primer set for the first-round RT-PCR of the TCR CDR3 was HTBI. TCRdb fed the multiplex PCR reads into MiXCR, producing one record per CDR3 protein. The table records roughly 840,000 distinct CDR3 sequences, roughly 37% of them present only once. Sequenced input: blood. This chain joins TRBV5-1 and TRBJ1-4; D gene uncertain. The receptor was derived from a man between 18 and 35 years old with Graves' hyperthyroidism. The CDR3 loop reads CASSQTLSEKLFF. The CDR3 coding sequence is TGCGCCAGCAGCCAGACTCTCTCCGAAAAACTGTTTTTT.